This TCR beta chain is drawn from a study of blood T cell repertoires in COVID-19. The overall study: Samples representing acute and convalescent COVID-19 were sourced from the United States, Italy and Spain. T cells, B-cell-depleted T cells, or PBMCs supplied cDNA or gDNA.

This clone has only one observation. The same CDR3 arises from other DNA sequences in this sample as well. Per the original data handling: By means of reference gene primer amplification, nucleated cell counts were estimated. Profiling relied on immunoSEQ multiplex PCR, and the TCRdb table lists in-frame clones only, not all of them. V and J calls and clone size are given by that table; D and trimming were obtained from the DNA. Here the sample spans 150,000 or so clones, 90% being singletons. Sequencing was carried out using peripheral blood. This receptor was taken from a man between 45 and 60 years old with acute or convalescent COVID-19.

CDR3 residues: CASSPDRDGYTF. CDR3 nucleotide sequence: TGTGCCAGCAGCCCCGACAGGGATGGCTACACCTTC. The chain joins TRBV7-9 to TRBJ1-2, with 7 bases identical to TRBD1. In germline, CDR1 is SEHNR, CDR2 FQNEAQ (reference sequence). The CDR3 length is 12 residues. After removal of 5 bases from V and 6 bases from J, the junction contained 3 bases not matched to a gene. Supplemented by reference TRBV7-9 and TRBJ1-2, the full variable domain reads DTGVSQNPRHKITKRGQNVTFRCDPISEHNRLYWYRQTLGQGPEFLTYFQNEAQLEKSRLLSDRFSAERPKGSFSTLEIQRTEQGDSAMYLCASSPDRDGYTFGSGTRLTVV.